This entry describes one TCR beta chain. Its antigen is as yet unknown. The data stem from a study of cytomegalovirus exposure and HLA in healthy donors. General study findings and limits: The CMV antigen specificity of a few CMV-associated chains was confirmed through in vitro analysis.

Both 60 Vbeta primers and 13 Jbeta primers went into the PCR. Using immunoSEQ multiplex PCR, the repertoire was profiled, and TCRdb retains in-frame clones only, with some absent. The sample consists of 150,000 to 200,000 clones, more than 60% of them appearing once. The trim removed 5 bases at V and 5 bases at J, leaving 5 bases unmatched. Germline CDR1 SGHTA, CDR2 FQGTGA. CDR3 length equals 13 residues. This TCR derives from a man aged 18 to 30 in good health and CMV-seropositive. The sequencing sample was made of PBMCs. This sequence joins TRBV7-3 and TRBJ1-1; 7 nucleotides agree with TRBD1. The CDR3 DNA is TGTGCCAGCAGCCAAGACAGGGAAACTGAAGCTTTCTTT. It yields the protein CASSQDRETEAFF. The full variable domain, with the rest looked up from reference TRBV7-3 and TRBJ1-1, is GAGVSQTPSNKVTEKGKYVELRCDPISGHTALYWYRQSLGQGPEFLIYFQGTGAADDSGLPNDRFFAVRPEGSVSTLKIQRTERGDSAVYLCASSQDRETEAFFGQGTRLTVV.